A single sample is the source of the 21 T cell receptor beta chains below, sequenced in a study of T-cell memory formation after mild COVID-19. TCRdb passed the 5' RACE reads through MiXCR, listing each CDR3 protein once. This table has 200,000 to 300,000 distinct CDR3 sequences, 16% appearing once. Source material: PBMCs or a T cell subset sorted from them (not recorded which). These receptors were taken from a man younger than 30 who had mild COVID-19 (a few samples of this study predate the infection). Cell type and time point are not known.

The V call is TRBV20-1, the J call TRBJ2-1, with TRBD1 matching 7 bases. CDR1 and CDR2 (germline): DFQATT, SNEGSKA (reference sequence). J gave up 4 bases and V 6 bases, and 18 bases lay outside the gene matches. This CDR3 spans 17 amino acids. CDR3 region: CSATGVHRGHTYNEQFF. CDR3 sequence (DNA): TGCAGTGCGACTGGGGTGCACAGGGGACACACTTACAATGAGCAGTTCTTC.

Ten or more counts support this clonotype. CDR3 in DNA: TGTGCCAGCAGCTTAATGTCAGATACGCAGTATTTT. The encoded protein is CASSLMSDTQYF. The chain uses TRBV7-3 and TRBJ2-3; D call uncertain. Trimming removed 1 base at V and 4 bases at J, with 3 bases between. Germline assignment: CDR1 SGHTA and CDR2 FQGTGA. This CDR3 has 12 residues.

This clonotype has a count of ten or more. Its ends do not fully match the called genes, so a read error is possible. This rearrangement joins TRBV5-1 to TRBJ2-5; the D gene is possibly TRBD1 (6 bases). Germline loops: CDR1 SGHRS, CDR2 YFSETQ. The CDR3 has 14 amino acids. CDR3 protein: CASSLDTGQETQYF. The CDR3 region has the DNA TGTGCCAGCAGCTTAGATACAGGGCAAGAGACCCAGTACTTC.

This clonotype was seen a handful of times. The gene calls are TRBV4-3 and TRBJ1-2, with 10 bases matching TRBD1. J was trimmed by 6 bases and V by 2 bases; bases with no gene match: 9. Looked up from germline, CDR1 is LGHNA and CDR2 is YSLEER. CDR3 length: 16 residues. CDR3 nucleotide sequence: TGCGCCAGCAGCCAACTCTCCGGGACAGGGGTAGATGGCTACACCTTC. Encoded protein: CASSQLSGTGVDGYTF.

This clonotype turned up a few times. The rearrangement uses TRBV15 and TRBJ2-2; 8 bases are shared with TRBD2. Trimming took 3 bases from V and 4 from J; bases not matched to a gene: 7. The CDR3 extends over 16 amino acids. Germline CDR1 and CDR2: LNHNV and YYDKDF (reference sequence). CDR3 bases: TGTGCCACCAGCAGCGGCGGGGGGTCGGGCACCGGGGAGCTGTTTTTT. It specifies CATSSGGGSGTGELFF.

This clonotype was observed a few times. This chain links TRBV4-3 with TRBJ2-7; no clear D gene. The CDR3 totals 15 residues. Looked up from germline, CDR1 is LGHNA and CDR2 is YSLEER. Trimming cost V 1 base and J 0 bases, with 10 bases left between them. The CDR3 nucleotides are TGCGCCAGCAGCCAAGGAATGGGCGGCTCCTACGAGCAGTACGTC. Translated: CASSQGMGGSYEQYV.

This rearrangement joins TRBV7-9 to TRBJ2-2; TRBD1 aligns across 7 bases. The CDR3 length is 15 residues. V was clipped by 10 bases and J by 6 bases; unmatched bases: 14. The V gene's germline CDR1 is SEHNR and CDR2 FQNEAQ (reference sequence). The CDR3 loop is CATHRQGLNSGELFF. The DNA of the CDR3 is TGTGCCACTCACCGACAGGGTCTAAACTCCGGGGAGCTGTTTTTT.

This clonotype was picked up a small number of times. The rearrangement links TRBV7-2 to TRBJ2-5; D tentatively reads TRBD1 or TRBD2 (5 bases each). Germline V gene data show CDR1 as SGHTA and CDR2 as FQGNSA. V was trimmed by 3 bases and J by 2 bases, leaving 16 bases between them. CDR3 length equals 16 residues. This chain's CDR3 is CASSFGGARGQETQYF. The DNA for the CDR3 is TGTGCCAGCAGCTTTGGTGGGGCGCGAGGGCAAGAGACCCAGTACTTC.

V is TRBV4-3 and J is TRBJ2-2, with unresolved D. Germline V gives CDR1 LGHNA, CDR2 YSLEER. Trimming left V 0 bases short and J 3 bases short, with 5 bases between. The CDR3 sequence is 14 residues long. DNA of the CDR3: TGCGCCAGCAGCCAAGATAGGGACACCGGGGAGCTGTTTTTT. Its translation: CASSQDRDTGELFF.

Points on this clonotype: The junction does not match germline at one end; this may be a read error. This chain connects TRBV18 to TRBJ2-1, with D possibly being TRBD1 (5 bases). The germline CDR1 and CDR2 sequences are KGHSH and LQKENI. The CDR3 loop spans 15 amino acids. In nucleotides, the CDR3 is TGTGCCATCTCACCAATGGCAGGGCCCAGGGATGAGCAGTTCTTC. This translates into CAISPMAGPRDEQFF.

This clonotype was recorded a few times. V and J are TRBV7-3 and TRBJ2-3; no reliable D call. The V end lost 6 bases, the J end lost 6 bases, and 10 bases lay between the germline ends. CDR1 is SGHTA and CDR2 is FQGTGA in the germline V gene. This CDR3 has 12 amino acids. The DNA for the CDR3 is TGTGCCAGCAGTCGAGCTGGGGATACGCAGTATTTT. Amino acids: CASSRAGDTQYF.

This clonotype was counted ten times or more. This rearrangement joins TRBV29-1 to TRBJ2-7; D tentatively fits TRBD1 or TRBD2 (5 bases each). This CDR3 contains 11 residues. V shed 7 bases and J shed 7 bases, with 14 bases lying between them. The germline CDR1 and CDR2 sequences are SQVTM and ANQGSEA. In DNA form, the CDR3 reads TGCAGCGCTCGCCGGGACGGTGAGCAGTACTTC. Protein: CSARRDGEQYF.

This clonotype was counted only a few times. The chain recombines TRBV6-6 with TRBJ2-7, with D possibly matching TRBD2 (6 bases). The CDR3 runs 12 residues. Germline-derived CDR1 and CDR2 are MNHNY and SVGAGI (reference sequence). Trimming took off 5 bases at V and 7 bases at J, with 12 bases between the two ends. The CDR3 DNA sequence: TGTGCCAGCAGTCCGCGGGGTTGGGAGCAGTACTTC. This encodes CASSPRGWEQYF.

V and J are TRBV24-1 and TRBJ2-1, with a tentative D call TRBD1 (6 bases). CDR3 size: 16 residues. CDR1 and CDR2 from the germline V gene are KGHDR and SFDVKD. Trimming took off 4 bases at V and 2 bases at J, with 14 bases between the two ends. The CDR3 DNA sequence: TGTGCCACCAGTGAAGAACAGGGCAGCCCCTACAATGAGCAGTTCTTC. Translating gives CATSEEQGSPYNEQFF.

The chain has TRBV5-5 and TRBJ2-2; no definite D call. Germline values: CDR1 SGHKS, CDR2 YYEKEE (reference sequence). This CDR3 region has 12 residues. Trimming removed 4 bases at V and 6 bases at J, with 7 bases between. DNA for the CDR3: TGTGCCAGCAGCCCGACCCCCGGGGAGCTGTTTTTT. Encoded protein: CASSPTPGELFF.

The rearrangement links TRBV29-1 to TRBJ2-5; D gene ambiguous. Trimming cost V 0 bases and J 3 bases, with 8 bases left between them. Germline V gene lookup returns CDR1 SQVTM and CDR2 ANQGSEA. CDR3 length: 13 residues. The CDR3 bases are TGCAGCGTTGAAGAGGCTAGAAAAGAGACCCAGTACTTC. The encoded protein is CSVEEARKETQYF.

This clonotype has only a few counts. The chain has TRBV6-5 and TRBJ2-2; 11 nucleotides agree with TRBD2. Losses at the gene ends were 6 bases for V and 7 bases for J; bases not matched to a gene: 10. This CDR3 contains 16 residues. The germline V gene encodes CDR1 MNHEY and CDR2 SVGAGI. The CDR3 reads CASRGTSGGLGGELFF. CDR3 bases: TGTGCCAGCAGGGGAACTAGCGGGGGTTTGGGCGGGGAGCTGTTTTTT.

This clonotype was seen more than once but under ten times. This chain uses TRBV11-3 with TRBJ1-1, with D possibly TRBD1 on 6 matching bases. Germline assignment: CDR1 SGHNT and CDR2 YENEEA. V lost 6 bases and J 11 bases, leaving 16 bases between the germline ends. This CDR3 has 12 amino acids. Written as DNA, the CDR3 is TGTGCCAGCAGTCGGGACATTAGGCGGGCTTTCTTT. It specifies CASSRDIRRAFF.

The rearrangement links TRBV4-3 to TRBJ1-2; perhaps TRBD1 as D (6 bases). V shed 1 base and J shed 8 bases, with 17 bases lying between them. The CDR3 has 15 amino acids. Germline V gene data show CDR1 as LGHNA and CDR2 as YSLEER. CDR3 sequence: CASSQVHAGEGGYTF. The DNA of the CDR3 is TGCGCCAGCAGCCAAGTACACGCAGGGGAGGGAGGCTACACCTTC.

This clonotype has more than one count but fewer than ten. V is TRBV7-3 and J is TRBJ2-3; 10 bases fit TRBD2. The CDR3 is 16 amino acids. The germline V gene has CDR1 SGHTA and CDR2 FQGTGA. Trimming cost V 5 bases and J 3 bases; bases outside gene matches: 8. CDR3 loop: CASSVNPLAGTDTQYF. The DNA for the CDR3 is TGTGCCAGCAGCGTAAACCCACTAGCGGGGACAGATACGCAGTATTTT.

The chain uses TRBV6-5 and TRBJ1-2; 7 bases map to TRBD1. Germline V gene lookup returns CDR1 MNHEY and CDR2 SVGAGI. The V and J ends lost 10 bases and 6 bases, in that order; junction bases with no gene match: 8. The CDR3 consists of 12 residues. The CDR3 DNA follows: TGTGCCACCGGCCGGGACAGTCATGGCTACACCTTC. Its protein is CATGRDSHGYTF.